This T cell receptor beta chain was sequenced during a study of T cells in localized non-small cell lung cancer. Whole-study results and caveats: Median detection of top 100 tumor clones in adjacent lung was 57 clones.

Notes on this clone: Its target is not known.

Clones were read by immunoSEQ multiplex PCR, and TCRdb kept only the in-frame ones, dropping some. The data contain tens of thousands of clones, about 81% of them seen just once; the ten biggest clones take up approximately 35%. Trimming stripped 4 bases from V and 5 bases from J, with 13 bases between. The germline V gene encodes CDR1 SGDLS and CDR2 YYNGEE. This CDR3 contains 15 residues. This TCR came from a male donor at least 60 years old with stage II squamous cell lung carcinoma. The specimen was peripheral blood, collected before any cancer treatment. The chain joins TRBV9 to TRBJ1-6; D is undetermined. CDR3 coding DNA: TGTGCCAGCAGCTCGGGCCGGGTAAATAATTCACCCCTCCACTTT. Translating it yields CASSSGRVNNSPLHF.